This TCR beta chain emerged from a study of cytotoxic CD8 clonotypes in ibrutinib-treated CLL. This clone was detected a few times. The trim removed 2 bases at V and 4 bases at J, leaving 5 bases unmatched. The CDR3 length is 16 residues. The germline CDR1 and CDR2 sequences are SGDLS and YYNGEE. Sequencing was performed with immunoSEQ multiplex PCR; in TCRdb, only in-frame clones are kept and a portion is missing. The table lists about 22,000 clones, about three quarters of them singletons. The chain couples TRBV9 to TRBJ2-1, with 11 positions matching TRBD2. This sequence was found in a human donor with chronic lymphocytic leukemia. The sample consisted of PBMCs, taken before ibrutinib treatment. DNA of the CDR3: TGTGCCAGCAGCGTGCTAGCGGGGGGATCATACAATGAGCAGTTCTTC. This codes for CASSVLAGGSYNEQFF.